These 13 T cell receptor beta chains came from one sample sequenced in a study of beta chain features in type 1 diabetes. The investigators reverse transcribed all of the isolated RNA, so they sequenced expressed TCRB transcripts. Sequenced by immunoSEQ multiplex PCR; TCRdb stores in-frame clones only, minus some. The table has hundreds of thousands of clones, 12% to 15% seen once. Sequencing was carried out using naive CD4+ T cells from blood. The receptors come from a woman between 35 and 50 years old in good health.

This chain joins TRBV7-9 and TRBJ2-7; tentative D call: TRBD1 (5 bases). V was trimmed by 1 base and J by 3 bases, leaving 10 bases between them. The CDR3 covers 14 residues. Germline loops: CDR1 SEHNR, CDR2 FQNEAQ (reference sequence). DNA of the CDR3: TGTGCCAGCAGCTTAGACAGGAGTCTCTACGAGCAGTACTTC. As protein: CASSLDRSLYEQYF.

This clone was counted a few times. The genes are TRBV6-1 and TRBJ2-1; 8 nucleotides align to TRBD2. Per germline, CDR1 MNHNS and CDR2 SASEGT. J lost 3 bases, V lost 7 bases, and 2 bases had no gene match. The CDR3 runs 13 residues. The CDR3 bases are TGTGCCAGCACGGGGGGGAACTACAATGAGCAGTTCTTC. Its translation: CASTGGNYNEQFF.

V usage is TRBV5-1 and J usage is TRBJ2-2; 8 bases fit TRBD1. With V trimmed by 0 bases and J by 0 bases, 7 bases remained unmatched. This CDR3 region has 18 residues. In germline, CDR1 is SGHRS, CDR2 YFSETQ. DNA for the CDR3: TGCGCCAGCAGCTTGGCCGGGTTACAGGGGGCGAACACCGGGGAGCTGTTTTTT. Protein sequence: CASSLAGLQGANTGELFF.

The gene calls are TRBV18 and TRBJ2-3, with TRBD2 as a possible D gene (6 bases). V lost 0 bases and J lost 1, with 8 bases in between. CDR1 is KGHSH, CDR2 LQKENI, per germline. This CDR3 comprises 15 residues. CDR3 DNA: TGTGCCAGCTCACCACCGGAGGGTGGCACAGATACGCAGTATTTT. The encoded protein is CASSPPEGGTDTQYF.

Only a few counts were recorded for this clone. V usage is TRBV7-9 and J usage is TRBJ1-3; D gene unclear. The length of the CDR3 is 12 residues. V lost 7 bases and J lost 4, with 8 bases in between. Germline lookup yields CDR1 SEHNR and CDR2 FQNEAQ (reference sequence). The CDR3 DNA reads TGTGCCAGCAAAGGGAGGGGAAACACCATATATTTT. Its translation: CASKGRGNTIYF. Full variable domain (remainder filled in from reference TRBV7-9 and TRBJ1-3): DTGVSQNPRHKITKRGQNVTFRCDPISEHNRLYWYRQTLGQGPEFLTYFQNEAQLEKSRLLSDRFSAERPKGSFSTLEIQRTEQGDSAMYLCASKGRGNTIYFGEGSWLTVV.

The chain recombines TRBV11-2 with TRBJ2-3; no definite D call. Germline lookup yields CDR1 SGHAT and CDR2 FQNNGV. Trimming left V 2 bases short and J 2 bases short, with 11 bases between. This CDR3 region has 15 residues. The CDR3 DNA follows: TGTGCCAGCAGCTTACGTGCGATATTCACAGATACGCAGTATTTT. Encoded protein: CASSLRAIFTDTQYF.

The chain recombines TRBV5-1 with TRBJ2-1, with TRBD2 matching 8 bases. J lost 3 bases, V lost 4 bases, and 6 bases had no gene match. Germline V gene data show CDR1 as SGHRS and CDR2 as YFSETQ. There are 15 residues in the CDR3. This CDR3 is CASSPPAGDYNEQFF. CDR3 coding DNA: TGCGCCAGCAGCCCACCAGCGGGGGACTACAATGAGCAGTTCTTC.

CDR3 sequence: CASREGVLREQYF. The CDR3 DNA reads TGTGCCAGCAGAGAGGGGGTTTTACGCGAGCAGTACTTC. The V call is TRBV13, the J call TRBJ2-7; D perhaps matches TRBD1 (6 bases). The V and J ends lost 6 bases and 6 bases respectively, with 15 bases between them. This CDR3 is 13 amino acids long. Germline V gene sequence: CDR1 PRHDT, CDR2 FYEKMQ (reference sequence).

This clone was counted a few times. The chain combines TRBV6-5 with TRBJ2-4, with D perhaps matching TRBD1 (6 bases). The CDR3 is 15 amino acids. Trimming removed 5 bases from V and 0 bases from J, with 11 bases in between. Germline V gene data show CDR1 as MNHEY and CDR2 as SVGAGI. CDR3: CASSTGLLAKNIQYF. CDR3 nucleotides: TGTGCCAGCAGTACAGGGTTACTAGCCAAAAACATTCAGTACTTC.

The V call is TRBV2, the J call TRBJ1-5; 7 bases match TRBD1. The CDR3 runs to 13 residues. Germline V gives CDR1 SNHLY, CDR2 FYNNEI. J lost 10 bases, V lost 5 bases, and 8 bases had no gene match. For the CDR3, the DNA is TGTGCCAGCAGTTGGGACAGCCCTCCACCCCAGCATTTT. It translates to CASSWDSPPPQHF.

DNA of the CDR3: TGCGCCAGCAGCTCGGGCCGGGAGGTAGGCTACACCTTC. Its translation: CASSSGREVGYTF. The chain uses TRBV5-1 and TRBJ1-2; D not resolved. The length of the CDR3 is 13 residues. Deletions cut 3 bases from V and 8 bases from J, with 14 bases between. The germline gives CDR1 SGHRS, CDR2 YFSETQ. The variable domain in full, completed from reference TRBV5-1 and TRBJ1-2, reads KAGVTQTPRYLIKTRGQQVTLSCSPISGHRSVSWYQQTPGQGLQFLFEYFSETQRNKGNFPGRFSGRQFSNSRSEMNVSTLELGDSALYLCASSSGREVGYTFGSGTRLTVV.

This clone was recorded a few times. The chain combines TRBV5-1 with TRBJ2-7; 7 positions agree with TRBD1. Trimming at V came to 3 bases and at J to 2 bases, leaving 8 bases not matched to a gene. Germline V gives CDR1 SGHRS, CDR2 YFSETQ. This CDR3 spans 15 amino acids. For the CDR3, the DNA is TGCGCCAGCAGCTCGCTGCCTGGGACAGCCTACGAGCAGTACTTC. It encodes CASSSLPGTAYEQYF.

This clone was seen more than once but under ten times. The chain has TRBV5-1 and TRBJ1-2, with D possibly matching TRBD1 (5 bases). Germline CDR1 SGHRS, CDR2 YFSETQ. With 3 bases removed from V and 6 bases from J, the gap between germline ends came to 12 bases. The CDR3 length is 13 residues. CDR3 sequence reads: CASSWGGGDGYTF. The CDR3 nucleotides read TGCGCCAGCAGCTGGGGCGGAGGGGATGGCTACACCTTC.